Below, 32 T cell receptor beta chains from the same sample are listed, as sequenced in a study of shared clonotypes between healthy human individuals. Data came from immunoSEQ multiplex PCR; TCRdb stores just in-frame clones and leaves some out. The data contain around 1.1 million clones, approximately 78% of them singletons. Sequenced: memory CD4+ T cells from PBMCs. Indicated subset: CD45RA-negative fraction. These receptors were obtained from a man between 18 and 29 years old in good health. Some clones in this sample may be carry-over from other donors' samples.

The rearrangement links TRBV2 to TRBJ2-5, with 10 bases matching TRBD1. This CDR3 is built from 15 residues. V shed 5 bases, J shed 5 bases, and the junction held 8 bases outside the gene matches. Germline CDR1 and CDR2: SNHLY and FYNNEI. The CDR3 here is CASSYRDRGSETQYF. For the CDR3, the DNA is TGTGCCAGCAGTTACCGGGACAGGGGATCGGAGACCCAGTACTTC. Together with reference TRBV2 and TRBJ2-5, the CDR3 gives the full variable domain: EPEVTQTPSHQVTQMGQEVILRCVPISNHLYFYWYRQILGQKVEFLVSFYNNEISEKSEIFDDQFSVERPDGSNFTLKIRSTKLEDSAMYFCASSYRDRGSETQYFGPGTRLLVL.

The V gene is TRBV6-1, the J gene TRBJ1-3; the D gene is possibly TRBD1 (6 bases). The CDR3 contains 17 residues. Germline lookup yields CDR1 MNHNS and CDR2 SASEGT. Trimming removed 2 bases at V and 0 bases at J, with 14 bases between. The CDR3 sequence: CASSERGVHSSGNTIYF. DNA of the CDR3: TGTGCCAGCAGTGAAAGGGGGGTCCATTCCTCTGGAAACACCATATATTTT.

This chain uses TRBV7-8 with TRBJ1-1; 8 nucleotides line up with TRBD1. Germline V gene lookup returns CDR1 SGHVS and CDR2 FQNEAQ. The junction had 7 bases not matched to a gene; V was cut back by 5 bases and J by 5 bases. The CDR3 spans 14 residues. The chain's CDR3 is CASSPTGVRTEAFF. CDR3 sequence (DNA): TGTGCCAGCAGCCCGACAGGGGTTAGGACTGAAGCTTTCTTT.

This chain connects TRBV28 to TRBJ2-5; D is uncertain. Germline CDR1 reads MDHEN; CDR2 reads SYDVKM. The CDR3 is 15 amino acids. V lost 6 bases, J lost 3 bases, and 17 bases lay in between. The CDR3 sequence is CASSIKGLRKETQYF. The CDR3 DNA is TGTGCCAGCAGCATAAAGGGATTACGCAAAGAGACCCAGTACTTC. The full variable domain, its missing parts supplied by reference TRBV28 and TRBJ2-5, is DVKVTQSSRYLVKRTGEKVFLECVQDMDHENMFWYRQDPGLGLRLIYFSYDVKMKEKGDIPEGYSVSREKKERFSLILESASTNQTSMYLCASSIKGLRKETQYFGPGTRLLVL.

Ten or more counts support this clone. The chain couples TRBV5-4 to TRBJ1-2, with D maybe TRBD1 (5 bases). This CDR3 is built from 13 residues. The germline V and J ends were trimmed by 7 bases and 7 bases, with 17 bases remaining between them. The germline gives CDR1 SGHNT, CDR2 YYREEE (reference sequence). The CDR3 region has the DNA TGTGCCAGCGACAAGACAGCTAAGTTTGGCTACACCTTC. Amino acids: CASDKTAKFGYTF.

The chain has TRBV6-6 and TRBJ2-7, with TRBD2 as a possible D gene (6 bases). From germline, CDR1 is MNHNY and CDR2 SVGAGI (reference sequence). With 9 bases removed from V and 0 bases from J, the gap between germline ends came to 18 bases. The CDR3 has 15 amino acids. Written as DNA, the CDR3 is TGTGCCAGTACAACGAAACGGGAGACCTCCTACGAGCAGTACTTC. It is translated as CASTTKRETSYEQYF.

To note about this clone: This CDR3 is also generated by other DNA sequences in the sample. The genes are TRBV28 and TRBJ2-7; D is unresolved. The germline CDR1 and CDR2 sequences are MDHEN and SYDVKM. Trimming took 3 bases from V and 4 from J, leaving 7 bases between them. This CDR3 region has 12 residues. The CDR3 nucleotides are TGTGCCAGCAGTTTGTTAGGGTACGAGCAGTACTTC. This sequence encodes CASSLLGYEQYF.

The rearrangement links TRBV27 to TRBJ2-1, with D maybe TRBD2 (5 bases). The CDR3 is 15 amino acids. Trimming cost V 0 bases and J 7 bases, with 13 bases left between them. Germline values: CDR1 MNHEY, CDR2 SMNVEV (reference sequence). The CDR3 bases are TGTGCCAGCAGTTTATCCGGGATAAGGGTGAATGAGCAGTTCTTC. Protein product: CASSLSGIRVNEQFF.

The V gene is TRBV28, the J gene TRBJ2-7; D perhaps matches TRBD2 (5 bases). Deletions cut 3 bases from V and 0 bases from J, with 15 bases between. Germline values: CDR1 MDHEN, CDR2 SYDVKM. CDR3 size: 16 residues. CDR3 nucleotide sequence: TGTGCCAGCAGTTTTGGCTGGGGAGTTAGCTCCTACGAGCAGTACTTC. It translates to CASSFGWGVSSYEQYF.

Only a few counts were recorded for this clone. The rearrangement joins TRBV10-3 to TRBJ2-1, with 8 bases lining up with TRBD2. There are 15 residues in the CDR3. V lost 4 bases and J lost 7; bases outside the gene matches: 9. CDR1 is ENHRY and CDR2 is SYGVKD in the germline V gene. CDR3 DNA sequence: TGTGCCATCAGTGTGAACGGGAGGGCCCTGAATGAGCAGTTCTTC. Amino acid sequence: CAISVNGRALNEQFF.

The chain carries TRBV5-4 and TRBJ2-5, with 8 positions matching TRBD1. The end of the DNA aligns better with TRBJ2-7, so the J call may be wrong. CDR1 and CDR2 from the germline V gene are SGHNT and YYREEE (reference sequence). This CDR3 contains 14 residues. The CDR3 here is CASSPQGADYEQYF. CDR3 nucleotide sequence: TGTGCCAGCAGCCCCCAGGGGGCCGACTACGAGCAGTACTTC.

V and J are TRBV11-3 and TRBJ1-1; a weak D match, TRBD1 (5 bases). The CDR3 covers 14 residues. In germline, CDR1 is SGHNT, CDR2 YENEEA. Trimming removed 1 base at V and 5 bases at J, with 11 bases between. The CDR3 sequence: CASSLGGDRTEAFF. DNA of the CDR3: TGTGCCAGCAGCTTAGGGGGGGATCGGACTGAAGCTTTCTTT.

V usage is TRBV6-1 and J usage is TRBJ2-7; D gene uncertain. The CDR3 sequence is 13 residues long. Trimming took off 8 bases at V and 5 bases at J, with 16 bases between the two ends. The germline V gene has CDR1 MNHNS and CDR2 SASEGT. CDR3 sequence: CASRPLSKDEQYF. As DNA, the CDR3 is TGTGCCAGCCGGCCACTTTCTAAGGACGAGCAGTACTTC.

This clone was picked up a small number of times. The chain employs TRBV4-3 and TRBJ1-2; D ambiguous. The V gene's germline CDR1 is LGHNA and CDR2 YSLEER. V shed 4 bases and J shed 1 base, with 7 bases lying between them. The CDR3 extends over 13 amino acids. In DNA form, the CDR3 reads TGCGCCAGCAGCCTAGAACGTAACTATGGCTACACCTTC. The encoded protein is CASSLERNYGYTF.

The chain links TRBV28 to TRBJ2-5; tentative D call: TRBD1 (5 bases). Germline CDR1 MDHEN, CDR2 SYDVKM. This CDR3 region has 11 residues. Trimming removed 6 bases from V and 9 bases from J, with 11 bases in between. The CDR3 sequence: CASSRLRAQYF. Written as DNA, the CDR3 is TGTGCCAGCAGCCGTCTCAGGGCCCAGTACTTC.

This clone appeared a single time. The V and J genes are TRBV4-2 and TRBJ2-7; the match to TRBD2 covers 12 bases. V trimming: 0 bases; J trimming: 3 bases; junction bases outside the gene matches: 3. The CDR3 totals 16 residues. Germline CDR1 is LGHNA and CDR2 is YNFKEQ. CDR3 region: CASSQDVGLAGYEQYF. CDR3 coding DNA: TGTGCCAGCAGCCAAGATGTGGGACTAGCGGGCTACGAGCAGTACTTC.

This clone was seen only once. This chain uses TRBV18 with TRBJ2-3; no reliable D call. Germline lookup yields CDR1 KGHSH and CDR2 LQKENI. V lost 3 bases and J 5 bases, leaving 12 bases between the germline ends. The CDR3 consists of 14 residues. The CDR3 DNA is TGTGCCAGCTCACCTAGTTCCCTAGGAGATACGCAGTATTTT. Translating it yields CASSPSSLGDTQYF.

Concerning this clone itself: This may be a read error: a much more frequent sequence differs by one nucleotide. Distinct nucleotide sequences in the sample also encode this CDR3. This chain connects TRBV19 to TRBJ1-5; TRBD1 matches at 7 bases. Germline V gives CDR1 LNHDA, CDR2 SQIVND (reference sequence). The J segment lost 4 bases and the V segment lost 5 bases, leaving 2 bases of the junction unmatched. The CDR3 spans 13 residues. CDR3: CASSPQGNQPQHF. In DNA, the CDR3 is TGTGCCAGTAGTCCACAGGGGAATCAGCCCCAGCATTTT.

V is TRBV19 and J is TRBJ1-1; D is undetermined. The length of the CDR3 is 15 residues. V was pared by 6 bases and J by 4 bases, with 18 bases between. Per germline, CDR1 LNHDA and CDR2 SQIVND (reference sequence). The DNA for the CDR3 is TGTGCCAGTAGGAGCCAATCTACCGTGGGCACTGAAGCTTTCTTT. It is translated as CASRSQSTVGTEAFF. Full variable domain (remainder filled in from reference TRBV19 and TRBJ1-1): DGGITQSPKYLFRKEGQNVTLSCEQNLNHDAMYWYRQDPGQGLRLIYYSQIVNDFQKGDIAEGYSVSREKKESFPLTVTSAQKNPTAFYLCASRSQSTVGTEAFFGQGTRLTVV.

This clone has more than one count but fewer than ten. The genes are TRBV2 and TRBJ1-4, with TRBD1 identical over 8 bases. In germline, CDR1 is SNHLY, CDR2 FYNNEI. The CDR3 has 11 residues. J was trimmed by 15 bases and V by 6 bases; bases with no gene match: 6. The CDR3 sequence: CASRVDRGMFF. CDR3 nucleotides: TGTGCCAGCAGGGTAGACAGGGGAATGTTTTTT. Based on the CDR3 plus reference TRBV2 and TRBJ1-4, the full variable domain is EPEVTQTPSHQVTQMGQEVILRCVPISNHLYFYWYRQILGQKVEFLVSFYNNEISEKSEIFDDQFSVERPDGSNFTLKIRSTKLEDSAMYFCASRVDRGMFFGSGTQLSVL.

This clone was counted only a few times. This rearrangement joins TRBV14 to TRBJ2-7; 10 nucleotides align to TRBD2. The germline V gene encodes CDR1 SGHDN and CDR2 FVKESK. J was trimmed by 6 bases and V by 1 base; bases with no gene match: 15. The CDR3 loop spans 18 amino acids. CDR3 coding DNA: TGTGCCAGCAGCCAAGTGGTTTCGGCTAGCGGGAGACCTGGCGAGCAGTACTTC. Residues: CASSQVVSASGRPGEQYF.

The rearrangement uses TRBV7-6 and TRBJ1-1, with TRBD1 matching 7 bases. Germline V lookup: CDR1 SGHVS, CDR2 FNYEAQ. The CDR3 contains 15 residues. Trimming cost V 4 bases and J 4 bases; bases outside gene matches: 9. The CDR3, as DNA: TGTGCCAGCAGCTCCAAAGACAGGGACAGCACTGAAGCTTTCTTT. The encoded protein is CASSSKDRDSTEAFF.

V gene TRBV28 combines with J gene TRBJ1-2; D is ambiguous. Trimming pared 5 bases from V and 1 base from J, leaving 14 bases between. The germline CDR1 and CDR2 sequences are MDHEN and SYDVKM. The CDR3 has 15 amino acids. In nucleotides, the CDR3 is TGTGCCAGCAGTCCCCGTGTGCTATTTAACTATGGCTACACCTTC. Protein sequence: CASSPRVLFNYGYTF.

V usage is TRBV7-9 and J usage is TRBJ1-5; D call uncertain. The CDR3 consists of 14 residues. V lost 5 bases and J lost 4, with 12 bases in between. The germline V gene has CDR1 SEHNR and CDR2 FQNEAQ (reference sequence). The CDR3 reads CASSRGNLNQPQHF. The CDR3 region has the DNA TGTGCCAGCAGCCGTGGGAACCTTAATCAGCCCCAGCATTTT.

This chain connects TRBV4-2 to TRBJ2-2; the D is unclear. Looked up from germline, CDR1 is LGHNA and CDR2 is YNFKEQ. The CDR3 runs to 13 residues. Trimming left V 4 bases short and J 5 bases short, with 8 bases between. Here the CDR3 DNA reads TGTGCCAGCAGCCTAAAAGGGACCGGGGAGCTGTTTTTT. Protein: CASSLKGTGELFF.

This clone has a handful of counts. The chain recombines TRBV18 with TRBJ2-1, with 7 bases matching TRBD1. The J segment lost 9 bases and the V segment lost 5 bases, leaving 10 bases of the junction unmatched. CDR3 length: 14 amino acids. CDR1 is KGHSH, CDR2 LQKENI, per germline. CDR3 region: CASSALDREGEQFF. The CDR3 DNA reads as TGTGCCAGCTCAGCTCTTGACAGGGAAGGTGAGCAGTTCTTC. Full variable domain (rest looked up from reference TRBV18 and TRBJ2-1): NAGVMQNPRHLVRRRGQEARLRCSPMKGHSHVYWYRQLPEEGLKFMVYLQKENIIDESGMPKERFSAEFPKEGPSILRIQQVVRGDSAAYFCASSALDREGEQFFGPGTRLTVL.

In its sample, this clone was seen a few times. The chain recombines TRBV28 with TRBJ1-4; D is undetermined. This CDR3 is 12 amino acids long. Germline-derived CDR1 and CDR2 are MDHEN and SYDVKM. Trimming took 6 bases from V and 3 from J, leaving 5 bases between them. The CDR3 coding sequence is TGTGCCAGCAGGGACGCTAATGAAAAACTGTTTTTT. Its translation: CASRDANEKLFF. The whole variable domain, remainder taken from reference TRBV28 and TRBJ1-4, is DVKVTQSSRYLVKRTGEKVFLECVQDMDHENMFWYRQDPGLGLRLIYFSYDVKMKEKGDIPEGYSVSREKKERFSLILESASTNQTSMYLCASRDANEKLFFGSGTQLSVL.

The chain employs TRBV5-4 and TRBJ1-1, with D maybe TRBD1 (5 bases). Looked up from germline, CDR1 is SGHNT and CDR2 is YYREEE (reference sequence). V was clipped by 4 bases and J by 1 base, with 14 bases between them. The CDR3 is made up of 15 amino acids. The CDR3, as DNA: TGTGCCAGCAGCGCCCGGAGGGGAGGGAACACTGAAGCTTTCTTT. Amino acids: CASSARRGGNTEAFF.

The V and J genes are TRBV11-2 and TRBJ2-7; 11 bases match TRBD2. This CDR3 comprises 15 residues. V trimming: 6 bases; J trimming: 2 bases; junction bases outside the gene matches: 6. The V gene's germline CDR1 is SGHAT and CDR2 FQNNGV. For the CDR3, the DNA is TGTGCCAGCAGTTGGGGACTAGCGGCCACCTACGAGCAGTACTTC. As protein: CASSWGLAATYEQYF.

The V gene is TRBV5-1, the J gene TRBJ2-3, with D possibly being TRBD1 or TRBD2 (5 bases each). Germline CDR1 reads SGHRS; CDR2 reads YFSETQ. The CDR3 totals 14 residues. V dropped 7 bases and J dropped 2 bases, with 14 bases sitting between them. CDR3 DNA sequence: TGCGCCAGCCGCTACGGGACCTACACAGATACGCAGTATTTT. This sequence encodes CASRYGTYTDTQYF.

The sample holds a few counts of this clone. The chain recombines TRBV15 with TRBJ2-5, with D uncertain. The CDR3 spans 12 residues. Looked up from germline, CDR1 is LNHNV and CDR2 is YYDKDF (reference sequence). V was cut by 3 bases and J by 6 bases, with 8 bases left in between. As DNA, the CDR3 is TGTGCCACCAGCAGGACAAGGCAGACCCAGTACTTC. Encoded protein: CATSRTRQTQYF.

The chain uses TRBV2 and TRBJ2-1; possibly TRBD1 for D (6 bases). Per the germline V gene, CDR1 is SNHLY and CDR2 is FYNNEI. The CDR3 loop spans 13 amino acids. V was shortened by 11 bases and J by 6 bases, with 17 bases between the two germline ends. The DNA of the CDR3 is TGTGCCGGCAACAGGGTTTGGAGCAATGAGCAGTTCTTC. It is translated as CAGNRVWSNEQFF.